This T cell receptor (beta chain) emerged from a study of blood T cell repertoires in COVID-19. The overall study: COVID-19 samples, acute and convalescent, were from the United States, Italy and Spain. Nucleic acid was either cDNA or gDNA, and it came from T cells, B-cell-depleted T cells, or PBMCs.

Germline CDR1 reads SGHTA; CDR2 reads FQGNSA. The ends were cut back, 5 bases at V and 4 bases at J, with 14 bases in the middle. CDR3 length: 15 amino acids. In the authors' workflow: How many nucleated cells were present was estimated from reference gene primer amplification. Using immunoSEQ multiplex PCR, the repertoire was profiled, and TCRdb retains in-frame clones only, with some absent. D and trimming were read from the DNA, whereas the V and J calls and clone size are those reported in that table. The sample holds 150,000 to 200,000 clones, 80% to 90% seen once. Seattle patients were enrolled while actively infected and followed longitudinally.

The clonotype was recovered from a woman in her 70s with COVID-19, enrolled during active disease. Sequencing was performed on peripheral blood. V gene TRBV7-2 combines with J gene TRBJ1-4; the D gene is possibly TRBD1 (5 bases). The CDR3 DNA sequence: TGTGCCAGCAGCAGACCAGGGTCTCGTAATGAAAAACTGTTTTTT. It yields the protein CASSRPGSRNEKLFF.